This note documents a single T cell receptor beta chain sequence. The antigen is not known. TCRdb re-called the 5' RACE reads through MiXCR, storing one row per CDR3 protein. The sample has roughly 600,000 distinct CDR3 sequences, approximately 18% seen once. The germline gives CDR1 GTSNPN, CDR2 SVGIG (reference sequence). The CDR3 extends over 14 amino acids. V gave up 3 bases and J gave up 4 bases, with 13 bases separating them. The source of the sample is a study of T-cell memory formation after mild COVID-19. Study results and caveats: Clones which contracted sat mainly in CM and EM if CD4+, and in EMRA if CD8+. The study detected some responding clones in pre-infection memory, suggesting cross-reactive memory joined.

The chain has TRBV30 and TRBJ1-5; D possibly corresponds to TRBD1 (5 bases). Sequenced sample: PBMCs or a T cell subset sorted from them (not recorded which). This receptor was taken from an adult woman who had mild COVID-19 (a few samples of this study predate the infection). Cell type and time point are not known. CDR3 sequence: CAWSRGRGNQPQHF. The DNA of the CDR3 is TGTGCCTGGAGCCGGGGCCGGGGTAATCAGCCCCAGCATTTT. The full variable domain, completed using reference TRBV30 and TRBJ1-5, is SQTIHQWPATLVQPVGSPLSLECTVEGTSNPNLYWYRQAAGRGLQLLFYSVGIGQISSEVPQNLSASRPQDRQFILSSKKLLLSDSGFYLCAWSRGRGNQPQHFGDGTRLSIL.